The clone carrying this TCR beta chain has more than one count but fewer than ten. The antigen is unknown. The TCRbeta library was prepared with unique molecular identifiers. TCRdb fed the PCR reads into MiXCR, producing one record per CDR3 protein. The table includes some 550,000 distinct CDR3 sequences, about 23% detected once. The CDR3 contains 14 residues. J gave up 3 bases and V 5 bases, and 6 bases lay outside the gene matches. Germline CDR1 and CDR2: DFQATT and SNEGSKA (reference sequence). This record comes from a study of T-cell reconstitution after alpha-beta-depleted transplantation in children. Study findings and constraints: From surviving recipient T cells and thymic progenitors came the high day-60 TCRbeta diversity observed in some patients. Hyperexpanded clones declined; after one year, newly produced T cells mostly supplied diversity. About two months after transplant, alpha-beta T cells reportedly came from several hundred expanded graft clones.

Sequences were derived from PBMCs, mostly from graft donor cells, sampled 360 days after TCRalphabeta/CD19-depleted stem cell transplant. The J gene is TRBJ2-1, the V gene TRBV20-1; 8 positions agree with TRBD1. This clonotype was sampled from a boy under three years old who had a stem cell transplant for acute myeloid leukemia, so the T cells may come from the graft donor. CDR3 bases: TGCAGTGCTGACCCGACAGGGGTCTACAATGAGCAGTTCTTC. Its protein product is CSADPTGVYNEQFF.